This record concerns one TCR beta chain sequence. The sample originates from a study of shared clonotypes between healthy human individuals. TCRdb's table, derived via immunoSEQ multiplex PCR, lists solely in-frame clones and lacks some. This table holds around 1.9 million clones, about 92% found once. Naive CD8 populations comprised CD45RO-negative cells positively selected for CCR7, excluding terminally differentiated effector memory CD45RA+ cells. Germline CDR1 is SGHTA and CDR2 is FQGTGA. There are 17 residues in the CDR3. The V and J ends lost 5 bases and 4 bases respectively, with 23 bases between them.

The chain is built from TRBV7-3 and TRBJ1-2; D possibly corresponds to TRBD1 (5 bases). The specimen was naive CD8+ T cells from PBMCs. This TCR was recovered from a man aged 18 to 30 in good health. Some clones in this sample may be carry-over from other donors' samples. CDR3 protein: CASSPTPRGGTGYGYTF. The CDR3 DNA is TGTGCCAGCAGCCCTACGCCTCGGGGAGGGACGGGCTATGGCTACACCTTC.